This T cell receptor beta chain was observed in a study of blood T cell repertoires in COVID-19. About the research overall: COVID-19 samples, acute and convalescent, were from the United States, Italy and Spain.

The CDR3 is made up of 15 amino acids. Losses at the gene ends were 1 base for V and 1 base for J; bases not matched to a gene: 1. In germline, CDR1 is GTSNPN, CDR2 SVGIG (reference sequence). Per the study methods: Reference gene primer amplification gave estimated nucleated cell counts. Produced via immunoSEQ multiplex PCR; TCRdb's table is partial and in-frame only. From that table come the V and J calls and clone size; the DNA was used to work out D and trimming. The sample has 250,000 or so clones; 88% are singletons. The sequenced material came from peripheral blood. The TCR comes from a woman in her 40s who had recovered from COVID-19. The J gene is TRBJ2-6, the V gene TRBV30, with 7 bases matching TRBD2. Here the CDR3 DNA reads TGTGCCTGGAGTGGCGGGAGTTCTGGGGCCAACGTCCTGACTTTC. It translates to CAWSGGSSGANVLTF.